This T cell receptor (beta chain) was found in a study of PD-L1 blockade in urothelial cancer. Overall study context: Analysis of the blood was performed 3 weeks (second dose) and 6 weeks after treatment start. A median of about 140,000 T cells was found in the blood samples.

This clone was detected ten times or more. Time point here: peripheral blood 6 weeks after treatment start. Sample contribution per patient ranged from 1 to 8, covering pretreatment and on-treatment. Measured with immunoSEQ multiplex PCR; TCRdb has only the in-frame clones, and not every one. The sample contains 48,000 or so clones, roughly 80% of which appear only once. The germline gives CDR1 LNHDA, CDR2 SQIVND (reference sequence). Trimming shortened V by 1 base and J by 7 bases, and 7 bases separated the two germline ends. The CDR3 contains 12 residues. The chain uses TRBV19 and TRBJ1-1; D is uncertain. This TCR derives from a man between 65 and 80 years old with urothelial cancer. Source: PBMCs, taken around atezolizumab (anti-PD-L1) treatment. CDR3 loop: CASSIVGIEAFF. The CDR3 DNA sequence: TGTGCCAGTAGTATAGTCGGGATTGAAGCTTTCTTT.